Listed below are T cell receptor beta chains from one sample, sequenced in a study of T cells after posttransplantation cyclophosphamide. Assay: immunoSEQ multiplex PCR; the TCRdb copy retains only in-frame clones and omits some. In the table there are around 2,000 clones, 55% to 75% of which are singletons. The specimen comprised PBMCs, sampled after allogeneic stem cell transplant with posttransplant cyclophosphamide. These receptors came from a male patient aged 60 to 75 who received an allogeneic stem cell transplant from a related donor and was CMV-positive. Some T cells may be graft donor cells. Each CDR3 is given with its conserved first and last residue. Each record gives: clone size, D gene, J gene, V gene, CDR3 protein, CDR3 DNA. The D gene is left open where the match is weak. Only part of the rows carry a size: once, few, many, or a class if the clone is expanded.

.	.	TRBJ2-7	TRBV4-1	CASSQVGVREQYF	TGCGCCAGCAGCCAAGTAGGGGTTCGAGAGCAGTACTTC
few	TRBD2	TRBJ2-7	TRBV5-6	CASSLGGGEGEQYF	TGTGCCAGCAGCTTGGGAGGAGGGGAGGGCGAGCAGTACTTC
.	TRBD1	TRBJ2-6	TRBV4-1	CASSQGPSPGTGANVLTF	TGCGCCAGCAGCCAAGGGCCTTCTCCGGGGACAGGAGCCAACGTCCTGACTTTC
.	TRBD1	TRBJ2-5	TRBV4-2	CASTSDRGNLKETQYF	TGTGCCAGCACCTCGGACAGGGGGAACCTGAAAGAGACCCAGTACTTC
.	TRBD2	TRBJ2-1	TRBV5-4	CASSQQGLADNEQFF	TGTGCCAGCAGCCAACAGGGACTAGCGGACAATGAGCAGTTCTTC
.	TRBD2	TRBJ2-7	TRBV15	CATSRESGTTYEQYF	TGTGCCACCAGCAGAGAAAGCGGGACCACCTACGAGCAGTACTTC
.	.	TRBJ2-7	TRBV10-1	CASSESYYEQYF	TGCGCCAGCAGTGAGTCGTACTACGAGCAGTACTTC
.	.	TRBJ2-7	TRBV10-3	CAIRGVNYEQYF	TGTGCCATCAGAGGGGTTAACTACGAGCAGTACTTC
few	TRBD1	TRBJ1-5	TRBV30	CAWRATGNYQPQHF	TGTGCCTGGAGGGCGACAGGGAACTATCAGCCCCAGCATTTT
.	.	TRBJ1-2	TRBV5-4	CASTSVAGHGYTF	TGTGCCAGCACCTCCGTGGCAGGGCATGGCTACACCTTC
medium-sized	.	TRBJ1-4	TRBV6-4	CATPIITPGWVNEKLFF	TGTGCCACCCCGATTATTACACCCGGGTGGGTAAATGAAAAACTGTTTTTT
.	.	TRBJ2-3	TRBV7-9	CASSLGPSADTQYF	TGTGCCAGCAGCTTGGGCCCTTCGGCAGATACGCAGTATTTT
few	.	TRBJ1-1	TRBV4-3	CASSQTRGVAFF	TGCGCCAGCAGCCAGACCCGGGGGGTAGCTTTCTTT
.	.	TRBJ2-5	TRBV15	CAAGRGETQYF	TGTGCCGCCGGCCGGGGGGAGACCCAGTACTTC
few	TRBD2	TRBJ2-3	TRBV6-6	CASSYSSGTTQYF	TGTGCCAGCAGTTACTCTAGCGGGACGACGCAGTATTTT
.	.	TRBJ2-7	TRBV7-9	CASNSRTSYEQYF	TGTGCCAGCAACAGCCGAACCTCATACGAGCAGTACTTC
.	.	TRBJ2-3	TRBV7-2	CASSPSAGRTDTQYF	TGTGCCAGCAGCCCCTCAGCGGGCCGCACAGATACGCAGTATTTT
.	.	TRBJ1-1	TRBV5-4	CASSLWLVNTEAFF	TGTGCCAGCAGCTTGTGGTTAGTGAACACTGAAGCTTTCTTT
.	TRBD2	TRBJ2-1	TRBV2	CASRTGFSGRALFF	TGTGCCAGCAGGACGGGTTTTAGCGGGAGGGCCTTGTTCTTC
.	TRBD1	TRBJ1-4	TRBV5-4	CASSLKSGGVEKLFF	TGTGCCAGCAGCTTGAAGTCAGGGGGCGTGGAAAAACTGTTTTTT
large	.	TRBJ2-7	TRBV5-6	CASSNYLSYEQYF	TGTGCCAGCAGCAACTACCTGTCCTACGAGCAGTACTTC
.	.	TRBJ2-5	TRBV6-1	CASSHSGRALETQYF	TGTGCCAGCAGTCATTCAGGGCGCGCGTTAGAGACCCAGTACTTC
.	.	TRBJ2-7	TRBV10-3	CAISVVGSYEQYF	TGTGCCATCAGTGTGGTCGGCTCCTACGAGCAGTACTTC
few	.	TRBJ1-4	TRBV5-5	CASSLGSGVAEKLFF	TGTGCCAGCAGCTTGGGATCAGGGGTGGCGGAAAAACTGTTTTTT
.	TRBD2	TRBJ2-1	TRBV18	CASSPRTSFLGYEQFF	TGTGCCAGCTCACCAAGGACTAGCTTTCTGGGTTATGAGCAGTTCTTC
few	.	TRBJ2-5	TRBV15	CATSRDPYREETQYF	TGTGCCACCAGCAGAGATCCCTACAGGGAAGAGACCCAGTACTTC
.	.	TRBJ2-7	TRBV28	CASTPLRDGNYEQYF	TGTGCCAGCACTCCCTTAAGAGACGGGAACTACGAGCAGTACTTC
once	.	TRBJ1-2	TRBV18	CASSPDGTGSYGYTF	TGTGCCAGCTCCCCCGACGGGACTGGTTCCTATGGCTACACCTTC
.	TRBD2	TRBJ2-3	TRBV5-1	CASTRGGSTDTQYF	TGCGCCAGCACACGGGGGGGAAGCACAGATACGCAGTATTTT
once	.	TRBJ2-7	TRBV14	CASSQVTIHNPYEQYF	TGTGCCAGCAGCCAAGTAACTATCCACAATCCCTACGAGCAGTACTTC
.	.	TRBJ2-3	TRBV7-2	CASSFTPPDTQYF	TGTGCCAGCAGCTTTACACCCCCAGATACGCAGTATTTT
once	TRBD2	TRBJ2-3	TRBV11-3	CASSLGAAGGTDTQYF	TGTGCCAGCAGCTTAGGAGCGGCGGGAGGGACAGATACGCAGTATTTT
.	.	TRBJ2-7	TRBV7-9	CASSLGGDTYEQYF	TGTGCCAGCAGCTTGGGGGGAGACACCTACGAGCAGTACTTC
once	.	TRBJ1-1	TRBV30	CAGHPGDNTEAFF	TGTGCCGGACACCCAGGGGACAACACTGAAGCTTTCTTT
.	.	TRBJ1-1	TRBV7-9	CASGERRVGTEAFF	TGTGCCAGCGGAGAACGACGGGTAGGCACTGAAGCTTTCTTT
.	.	TRBJ2-3	TRBV5-5	CASSLEQLGDTSTDTQYF	TGTGCCAGCAGCTTGGAACAGTTGGGGGACACTAGCACAGATACGCAGTATTTT
once	.	TRBJ2-1	TRBV7-9	CASSHTGEQFF	TGTGCCAGCAGCCACACGGGAGAGCAGTTCTTC
.	.	TRBJ2-1	TRBV5-1	CASSSQGKTGSSYNEQFF	TGCGCCAGCAGCTCTCAAGGGAAAACAGGGAGCTCCTACAATGAGCAGTTCTTC
.	TRBD2	TRBJ2-2	TRBV6-1	CASSEKGRVGELFF	TGTGCCAGCAGTGAAAAGGGGAGGGTTGGGGAGCTGTTTTTT
.	TRBD1	TRBJ2-1	TRBV14	CASSYAGQGAVNEQFF	TGTGCCAGCAGCTATGCCGGACAGGGGGCGGTGAATGAGCAGTTCTTC